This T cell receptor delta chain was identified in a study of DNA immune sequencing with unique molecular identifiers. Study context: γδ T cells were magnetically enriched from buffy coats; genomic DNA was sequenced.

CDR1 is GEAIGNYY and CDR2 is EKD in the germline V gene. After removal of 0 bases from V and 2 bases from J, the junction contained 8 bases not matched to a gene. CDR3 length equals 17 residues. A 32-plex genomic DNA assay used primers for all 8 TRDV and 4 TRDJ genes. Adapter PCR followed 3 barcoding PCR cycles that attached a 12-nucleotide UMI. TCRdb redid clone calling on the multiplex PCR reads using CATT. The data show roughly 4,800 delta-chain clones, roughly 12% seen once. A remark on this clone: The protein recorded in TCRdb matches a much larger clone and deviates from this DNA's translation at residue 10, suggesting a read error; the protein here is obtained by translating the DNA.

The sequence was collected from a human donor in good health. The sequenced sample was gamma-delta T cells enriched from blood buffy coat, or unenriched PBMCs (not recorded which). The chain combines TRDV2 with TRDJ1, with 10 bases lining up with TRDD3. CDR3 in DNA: TGTGCCTGTGACACCGTTGGGGGATACACTGGGACCGATAAACTCATCTTT. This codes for CACDTVGGYTGTDKLIF.